Shown below are 28 T cell receptor beta chains from a single sample sequenced in a study of blood T cell repertoires in COVID-19. Only in-frame clones appear in the TCRdb table, and some are missing; sequencing was by immunoSEQ multiplex PCR. The sample shows around 200,000 clones, about 90% of them seen only once. The sequencing input was peripheral blood. The receptors derive from a man aged 35 to 55 with active or convalescent COVID-19.

The chain is built from TRBV27 and TRBJ2-3, with 10 positions matching TRBD1. CDR3 length: 15 residues. The J segment lost 5 bases and the V segment lost 5 bases, leaving 7 bases of the junction unmatched. Germline V gene sequence: CDR1 MNHEY, CDR2 SMNVEV (reference sequence). The CDR3 protein is CASSRRQGARDTQYF. The CDR3 nucleotides read TGTGCCAGCAGTCGACGACAGGGGGCAAGAGATACGCAGTATTTT.

The rearrangement links TRBV6-5 to TRBJ1-2; TRBD1 aligns across 12 bases. Trimming took 8 bases from V and 6 from J; bases not matched to a gene: 10. Germline V lookup: CDR1 MNHEY, CDR2 SVGAGI. There are 15 residues in the CDR3. CDR3 nucleotide sequence: TGTGCCAGCTTCGACCGGGACAGGGGGCGGGATGGCTACACCTTC. Translation gives CASFDRDRGRDGYTF.

The V call is TRBV6-4, the J call TRBJ1-5; no clear D. The V gene's germline CDR1 is MRHNA and CDR2 SNTAGT. The CDR3 runs 15 residues. Trimming removed 3 bases from V and 1 base from J, with 10 bases in between. The chain's CDR3 is CASSDGGPSNQPQHF. The CDR3 DNA is TGTGCCAGCAGTGATGGAGGGCCGAGCAATCAGCCCCAGCATTTT.

J is TRBJ1-4 and V is TRBV25-1; maybe TRBD1 (5 bases). Per germline, CDR1 MGHDK and CDR2 SYGVNS. This CDR3 comprises 14 residues. V lost 8 bases, J lost 0 bases, and 10 bases lay in between. The CDR3 DNA reads as TGTGCCAGCGCCTCGGGGGCAACTAATGAAAAACTGTTTTTT. It codes for CASASGATNEKLFF.

The CDR3 region is CAISEGAGNYEQYF. The CDR3 region has the DNA TGTGCCATCAGTGAGGGAGCGGGGAACTACGAGCAGTACTTC. The chain links TRBV10-3 to TRBJ2-7, with 7 bases identical to TRBD2. The CDR3 sequence is 14 residues long. Germline CDR1 reads ENHRY; CDR2 reads SYGVKD. V lost 2 bases, J lost 3 bases, and 4 bases stayed unmatched.

The chain combines TRBV27 with TRBJ2-2, with D possibly matching TRBD2 (5 bases). The CDR3 has 15 residues. V was pared by 7 bases and J by 5 bases, with 17 bases between. CDR1 and CDR2 (germline): MNHEY, SMNVEV (reference sequence). The CDR3, as DNA: TGTGCCAGCAAAGGACTCTCCTTCGGGACCGGGGAGCTGTTTTTT. Translating gives CASKGLSFGTGELFF.

V is TRBV5-8 and J is TRBJ1-1, with TRBD1 as a possible D gene (6 bases). The CDR3 loop spans 14 amino acids. CDR1 and CDR2 (germline): SGHTS, YDEGEE. The germline V and J ends were trimmed by 0 bases and 5 bases, with 11 bases remaining between them. In DNA, the CDR3 is TGTGCCAGCAGCTTGGGGCAGGGGTCGACTGAAGCTTTCTTT. This codes for CASSLGQGSTEAFF.

This chain connects TRBV4-1 to TRBJ1-3, with D possibly being TRBD1 (5 bases). The germline CDR1 and CDR2 sequences are MGHRA and YSYEKL. The CDR3 spans 20 residues. The V end was cut by 1 base, the J end by 0 bases, with 22 bases between. The CDR3 sequence: CASSQGPLYLQAFSGNTIYF. For the CDR3, the DNA is TGCGCCAGCAGCCAAGGCCCCCTCTACCTACAGGCGTTCTCTGGAAACACCATATATTTT.

In its sample, this clone was seen a few times. The chain has TRBV28 and TRBJ2-3; 10 nucleotides align to TRBD1. CDR1 is MDHEN, CDR2 SYDVKM, per germline. CDR3 length: 16 amino acids. J gave up 3 bases and V 4 bases, and 7 bases lay outside the gene matches. CDR3 loop: CASSSTGTGVTDTQYF. DNA for the CDR3: TGTGCCAGCAGTTCTACCGGGACAGGGGTTACAGATACGCAGTATTTT. Drawing the rest from reference TRBV28 and TRBJ2-3, the complete variable domain is DVKVTQSSRYLVKRTGEKVFLECVQDMDHENMFWYRQDPGLGLRLIYFSYDVKMKEKGDIPEGYSVSREKKERFSLILESASTNQTSMYLCASSSTGTGVTDTQYFGPGTRLTVL.

Only a few counts were recorded for this clone. CDR3 residues: CASTRDSLYEQYF. The CDR3 DNA reads TGTGCCAGCACTCGGGACAGTCTCTACGAGCAGTACTTC. The chain uses TRBV2 and TRBJ2-7, with TRBD1 identical over 7 bases. V was clipped by 7 bases and J by 3 bases; unmatched bases: 6. Germline CDR1 SNHLY, CDR2 FYNNEI. This CDR3 is 13 amino acids long. Complete variable domain (other parts from reference TRBV2 and TRBJ2-7): EPEVTQTPSHQVTQMGQEVILRCVPISNHLYFYWYRQILGQKVEFLVSFYNNEISEKSEIFDDQFSVERPDGSNFTLKIRSTKLEDSAMYFCASTRDSLYEQYFGPGTRLTVT.

The CDR3 coding sequence is TGTGCCAGCAGTGCGGGACCCAAAGCTTTCTTT. It is translated as CASSAGPKAFF. This chain joins TRBV28 and TRBJ1-1; maybe TRBD1 (5 bases). CDR1 MDHEN and CDR2 SYDVKM come from the germline V gene. The CDR3 totals 11 residues. Trimming took 5 bases from V and 9 from J, leaving 10 bases between them.

This chain connects TRBV5-1 to TRBJ2-5; 13 positions match TRBD2. With 2 bases clipped from V and 3 bases from J, the junction kept 1 base outside the gene matches. The germline CDR1 and CDR2 sequences are SGHRS and YFSETQ. This CDR3 has 15 residues. CDR3 sequence: CASSLGLAGEETQYF. In DNA form, the CDR3 reads TGCGCCAGCAGCTTAGGACTAGCGGGAGAAGAGACCCAGTACTTC.

The CDR3 loop reads CASSLGGTGNNEKLFF. DNA for the CDR3: TGTGCCAGCAGTTTAGGGGGGACAGGCAATAATGAAAAACTGTTTTTT. The chain couples TRBV28 to TRBJ1-4; 8 nucleotides match TRBD1. The germline CDR1 and CDR2 sequences are MDHEN and SYDVKM. V lost 2 bases and J lost 4; bases outside the gene matches: 6. The CDR3 is 16 residues long.

The rearrangement uses TRBV7-8 and TRBJ1-2; 11 positions agree with TRBD1. V shed 5 bases, J shed 2 bases, and the junction held 7 bases outside the gene matches. Germline values: CDR1 SGHVS, CDR2 FQNEAQ. The CDR3 contains 16 residues. CDR3 protein: CASSPLRTGGNYGYTF. CDR3 in DNA: TGTGCCAGCAGCCCCTTAAGGACAGGGGGCAACTATGGCTACACCTTC.

This CDR3 reads CASTPGPGTHNSPLHF. CDR3 bases: TGTGCCAGCACCCCTGGGCCAGGCACCCATAATTCACCCCTCCACTTT. This rearrangement joins TRBV5-6 to TRBJ1-6; D remains ambiguous. V lost 6 bases and J 5 bases, leaving 18 bases between the germline ends. The germline CDR1 and CDR2 sequences are SGHDT and YYEEEE. The CDR3 covers 16 residues.

The V call is TRBV18, the J call TRBJ1-2, with 8 bases aligning to TRBD1. Germline CDR1 KGHSH, CDR2 LQKENI. The CDR3 contains 15 residues. Trimming cost V 1 base and J 6 bases; bases outside gene matches: 7. CDR3 bases: TGTGCCAGCTCACCACGGGAGACAGGGGAACATGGCTACACCTTC. Protein sequence: CASSPRETGEHGYTF.

V and J are TRBV7-2 and TRBJ2-3, with no clear D. The CDR3 extends over 13 amino acids. The V and J ends lost 6 bases and 4 bases respectively, with 11 bases between them. CDR1 and CDR2 from the germline V gene are SGHTA and FQGNSA. For the CDR3, the DNA is TGTGCCAGCAGTTACAGTAATGCAGATACGCAGTATTTT. Protein sequence: CASSYSNADTQYF. Full variable domain (outside the CDR3, taken from reference TRBV7-2 and TRBJ2-3): GAGVSQSPSNKVTEKGKDVELRCDPISGHTALYWYRQSLGQGLEFLIYFQGNSAPDKSGLPSDRFSAERTGGSVSTLTIQRTQQEDSAVYLCASSYSNADTQYFGPGTRLTVL.

V is TRBV19 and J is TRBJ2-7, with TRBD2 as a possible D gene (5 bases). This CDR3 has 14 residues. Trimming removed 6 bases at V and 3 bases at J, with 15 bases between. Germline lookup yields CDR1 LNHDA and CDR2 SQIVND (reference sequence). The DNA of the CDR3 is TGTGCCAGTAGCTATGGAGGTGCAGGCTACGAGCAGTACTTC. This codes for CASSYGGAGYEQYF. The variable domain in full, completed from reference TRBV19 and TRBJ2-7, reads DGGITQSPKYLFRKEGQNVTLSCEQNLNHDAMYWYRQDPGQGLRLIYYSQIVNDFQKGDIAEGYSVSREKKESFPLTVTSAQKNPTAFYLCASSYGGAGYEQYFGPGTRLTVT.

This chain connects TRBV15 to TRBJ2-7; 8 bases align to TRBD1. V dropped 5 bases and J dropped 5; count of bases not matched to a gene: 5. Looked up from germline, CDR1 is LNHNV and CDR2 is YYDKDF (reference sequence). This CDR3 region has 13 residues. The CDR3, as DNA: TGTGCCACCAGCGGACAGGGAGTCGACGAGCAGTACTTC. This codes for CATSGQGVDEQYF.

The chain couples TRBV5-1 to TRBJ2-1; weak D call: TRBD2 (6 bases). With 6 bases removed from V and 2 bases from J, the gap between germline ends came to 18 bases. Germline CDR1 is SGHRS and CDR2 is YFSETQ. This CDR3 comprises 16 residues. The DNA for the CDR3 is TGCGCCAGCACCCAGCACTCGGGGGAGGCCTACAATGAGCAGTTCTTC. Amino acid sequence: CASTQHSGEAYNEQFF.

The chain has TRBV18 and TRBJ2-1; the match to TRBD2 covers 14 bases. Germline V gives CDR1 KGHSH, CDR2 LQKENI. V dropped 1 base and J dropped 9; count of bases not matched to a gene: 2. The CDR3 sequence is 15 residues long. In DNA form, the CDR3 reads TGTGCCAGCTCACCACGACTAGCGGGGGGGGCTGAGCAGTTCTTC. Protein: CASSPRLAGGAEQFF.

The V gene is TRBV5-1, the J gene TRBJ2-7; 8 bases fit TRBD1. The CDR3 sequence is 14 residues long. Germline trimming cut 2 bases from V and 3 bases from J; bases unmatched to any gene: 4. Germline V gene data show CDR1 as SGHRS and CDR2 as YFSETQ. DNA of the CDR3: TGCGCCAGCAGCTTCACAGGGGGATACTACGAGCAGTACTTC. Its translation is CASSFTGGYYEQYF.

This chain joins TRBV28 and TRBJ1-1; 8 nucleotides agree with TRBD1. Germline CDR1 and CDR2: MDHEN and SYDVKM. V lost 4 bases to trimming and J lost 0 bases; unmatched junction nucleotides: 16. The CDR3 runs to 19 residues. The CDR3 reads CASSSWTLSGGRLNTEAFF. CDR3 nucleotides: TGTGCCAGCAGTTCTTGGACTCTCTCAGGGGGCCGACTGAACACTGAAGCTTTCTTT.

The rearrangement joins TRBV28 to TRBJ1-2; D unresolved. There are 12 residues in the CDR3. With 2 bases removed from V and 8 bases from J, the gap between germline ends came to 9 bases. Germline CDR1 MDHEN, CDR2 SYDVKM. CDR3 nucleotides: TGTGCCAGCAGTTTAGGAGGTTACGGCTACACCTTC. Its protein is CASSLGGYGYTF.

This chain joins TRBV28 and TRBJ2-7; 8 nucleotides agree with TRBD2. Germline CDR1 reads MDHEN; CDR2 reads SYDVKM. This CDR3 is built from 15 residues. With 2 bases clipped from V and 5 bases from J, the junction kept 8 bases outside the gene matches. CDR3 DNA sequence: TGTGCCAGCAGTTTAAAAGCGGGAGTTTACCACGAGCAGTACTTC. Residues: CASSLKAGVYHEQYF.

The chain recombines TRBV6-5 with TRBJ1-4; D is unresolved. CDR1 is MNHEY and CDR2 is SVGAGI in the germline V gene. The CDR3 extends over 13 amino acids. The germline V and J ends were trimmed by 5 bases and 7 bases, with 11 bases remaining between them. The CDR3 DNA follows: TGTGCCAGCAGTACGACAATTGGTGAAAAACTGTTTTTT. It specifies CASSTTIGEKLFF.

This clone appeared once. V is TRBV28 and J is TRBJ1-2; 7 bases fit TRBD1. Germline CDR1 MDHEN, CDR2 SYDVKM. V shed 6 bases, J shed 2 bases, and the junction held 9 bases outside the gene matches. The CDR3 has 15 amino acids. CDR3 coding DNA: TGTGCCAGCAGCCCTAACCTGGGACAGAACTATGGCTACACCTTC. The encoded protein is CASSPNLGQNYGYTF.

The chain couples TRBV11-2 to TRBJ1-6, with D unclear. The germline V and J ends were trimmed by 2 bases and 5 bases, with 10 bases remaining between them. This CDR3 has 15 residues. Per germline, CDR1 SGHAT and CDR2 FQNNGV. The CDR3 is CASSLPGMNNSPLHF. The DNA of the CDR3 is TGTGCCAGCAGCTTACCCGGGATGAATAATTCACCCCTCCACTTT.